This is a list of T cell receptor beta chains from one sample in a study of T cell responses to AZD1222 COVID-19 vaccine. The table came from immunoSEQ multiplex PCR; TCRdb's copy has only in-frame clones and leaves some out. The profile shows some 25,000 clones, approximately 85% of them singletons. Sequenced here: peripheral blood, sampled 28 days after the second AZD1222 dose. The receptors were gathered from an adult who received the AZD1222 COVID-19 vaccine. Each CDR3 is given with its conserved first and last residue. Fields, in order: J gene, V gene, D gene, CDR3 DNA, CDR3 protein. D genes are given only for firm matches.

TRBJ1-1,TRBV21-1,NA,TGTGCCAGCAGCAAAGAGTCAGGGGCCCGGAACACTGAAGCTTTCTTT,CASSKESGARNTEAFF
TRBJ1-1,TRBV5-5,NA,TGTGCCAGCAGCTTTACAGGGTTCACTGAAGCTTTCTTT,CASSFTGFTEAFF
TRBJ1-2,TRBV6-5,NA,TGTGCCAGCCTCCCGTACCGTTATAACTATGGCTACACCTTC,CASLPYRYNYGYTF
TRBJ1-3,TRBV7-9,NA,TGTGCCAGCAGCTGGGGGAGGGGAAGCTCTGGAAACACCATATATTTT,CASSWGRGSSGNTIYF
TRBJ2-2,TRBV5-4,TRBD1,TGTGCCAGCAGCCTGAACTGGGACAGGGCCACCGGGGAGCTGTTTTTT,CASSLNWDRATGELFF
TRBJ1-1,TRBV6-4,NA,TGTGCCAGCAGTGAGACGTGGAACACTGAAGCTTTCTTT,CASSETWNTEAFF
TRBJ1-4,TRBV7-9,TRBD1,TGTGCCAGCAGCTCCGGACAGGACAATAATGAAAAACTGTTTTTT,CASSSGQDNNEKLFF
TRBJ2-5,TRBV5-4,NA,TGTGCCAGCAGCTTGCAACTAGGGGGGGGAGAGACCCAGTACTTC,CASSLQLGGGETQYF
TRBJ2-7,TRBV5-4,TRBD1,TGTGCCAGCAGCTTACCCGGGACAGGGATTCGCGAGCAGTACTTC,CASSLPGTGIREQYF
TRBJ1-3,TRBV27,NA,TGTGCCAGCAGTTTATTCCCTTTTTCAGGCCATTCCTTCTCTGGAAACACCATATATTTT,CASSLFPFSGHSFSGNTIYF
TRBJ1-5,TRBV2,NA,TGTGCCAGCAGTGAAACAGGGTTACTTCAGCCCCAGCATTTT,CASSETGLLQPQHF
TRBJ1-4,TRBV4-1,NA,TGCGCCAGCAGCCAAGATTTTACAGGGACTGAAAAACTGTTTTTT,CASSQDFTGTEKLFF
TRBJ2-5,TRBV6-2/TRBV6-3,NA,TGTGCCAGCAGCCGGACGGTCCGGGAGACCCAGTACTTC,CASSRTVRETQYF
TRBJ2-5,TRBV28,NA,TGTGCCAGCAGTCCCCCCCGGTGGCAGCAAGAGACCCAGTACTTC,CASSPPRWQQETQYF
TRBJ1-5,TRBV6-2/TRBV6-3,TRBD1,TGTGCCAGCAGTGATGGACAGGGAGGTACTAATCAGCCCCAGCATTTT,CASSDGQGGTNQPQHF
TRBJ1-2,TRBV2,NA,TGTGCCAGCACCGAAGAGGGGGATTTGAAGGGCTACACCTTC,CASTEEGDLKGYTF
TRBJ1-2,TRBV4-3,NA,TGCGCCAGCAGCCAAGATCGGGCAGGGTTGAGTGGCTACACCTTC,CASSQDRAGLSGYTF
TRBJ1-2,TRBV28,TRBD1,TGTGCCAGCAGTTTATCACAGGGGAAGTCTGGCTACACCTTC,CASSLSQGKSGYTF
TRBJ2-3,TRBV4-2,NA,TGTGCCAGCAGCCAAGAAGGGACAGATACGCAGTATTTT,CASSQEGTDTQYF
TRBJ1-2,TRBV2,NA,TGTGCCAGCAGTGATCTGGCAGGCGGGGGTGGCTACACCTTC,CASSDLAGGGGYTF